This T cell receptor (beta chain) came from a study of beta chain features in type 1 diabetes. General study findings and limits: In the patient group, naive, central memory and Treg TCRB repertoires seemed more alike than in the healthy donor group. People with Type 1 diabetes carried modestly yet significantly shorter TCRB CDR3s in all four CD4+ subsets.

The CDR3 loop spans 15 amino acids. Trimming left V 6 bases short and J 4 bases short, with 13 bases between. Germline V gene sequence: CDR1 MNHEY, CDR2 SVGAGI. CD45RO/CCR7/CD25/CD127/CD95/CD27 separated CD4+ naive, central memory, regulatory and stem cell-like memory cells by sorting. All sorted populations exceeded 95% purity. As to this clone: Its target is unknown.

Sequenced material consisted of expressed TCRB transcripts (all of the isolated RNA was reverse transcribed). Read counts averaged roughly 3.7 million for samples of naive, central memory and regulatory T cells. Libraries were prepared by immunoSEQ multiplex PCR; TCRdb keeps only in-frame clonotypes and omits some of them. The data contain about 650,000 clones, around an eighth of them seen just once; the ten biggest clones take up about 0.11%. The chain employs TRBV6-5 and TRBJ2-6, with D possibly matching TRBD1 (6 bases). The sequenced sample was naive CD4+ T cells from blood. This clonotype was obtained from a young man with type 1 diabetes. CDR3 sequence reads: CASRDTGRGANVLTF. The CDR3 DNA reads TGTGCCAGCAGAGACACAGGGCGGGGGGCCAACGTCCTGACTTTC.